The table lists the clone carrying this T cell receptor (beta chain) with many counts. This record belongs to a study of T-cell memory formation after mild COVID-19. This CDR3 is 13 amino acids long. CDR1 SGHTA and CDR2 FQGNSA come from the germline V gene. Between the trimmed V and J ends, which lost 6 bases and 3 bases, there was a span of 9 bases. TCRdb processed the 5' RACE reads anew with MiXCR; each CDR3 protein has one entry. The repertoire holds around 36,000 distinct CDR3 sequences, roughly 11% seen once, with under 30% in the top ten. Material for sequencing was PBMCs or a T cell subset sorted from them (not recorded which). The V gene is TRBV7-2, the J gene TRBJ2-1; D is perhaps TRBD1 (6 bases). The TCR sequence derives from a man aged 18-30 years who had mild COVID-19 (a few samples of this study predate the infection). Cell type and time point are not known. As DNA, the CDR3 is TGTGCCAGCAGAACGGACAGCTACAATGAGCAGTTCTTC. As protein: CASRTDSYNEQFF.